This entry concerns a single T cell receptor (beta chain). Antigen unknown. Expressed TCRB transcripts were sequenced because the isolated RNA had all been reverse transcribed beforehand. The study sequenced naive, central memory and regulatory T cell samples to an average of about 3.6 million reads. Clones were sequenced by immunoSEQ multiplex PCR, and TCRdb holds only the in-frame ones, with some missing. The repertoire holds approximately 140,000 clones, with roughly 10% as singletons. This specimen belongs to a study of beta chain features in type 1 diabetes. General study results and limits: Whatever favoring of shorter templates PCR might show would apply equally to patients and controls. Naive, central memory and Treg TCRB repertoires seemed to resemble each other more closely in patients than they did in healthy donors. In all four CD4+ subsets, TCRB CDR3 length was significantly, moderately reduced in type 1 diabetes.

The germline CDR1 and CDR2 sequences are MNHEY and SMNVEV (reference sequence). CDR3 length equals 15 residues. The V end was cut by 3 bases, the J end by 4 bases, with 16 bases between. The chain carries TRBV27 and TRBJ2-7; D is undetermined. This clonotype was sampled from a man aged 25 to 45 with type 1 diabetes. The sequencing input was central memory CD4+ T cells from blood. The CDR3 DNA is TGTGCCAGCAGTTTGAGGTCAGCCGACCTGTACGAGCAGTACTTC. Encoded protein: CASSLRSADLYEQYF.